The rows below give T cell receptor beta chains drawn from one sample of a study of cytomegalovirus exposure and HLA in healthy donors. Assay used: immunoSEQ multiplex PCR; TCRdb lists only in-frame clones, some missing. The sample carries approximately 70,000 clones, around 94% recorded once. The specimen was PBMCs. The receptors here all came from a woman aged 18-30 years in good health and CMV-seropositive. CDR3s include the opening cysteine and the closing phenylalanine or tryptophan. The order of the fields is CDR3 DNA, CDR3 protein, V gene, clone size, D gene, J gene. The D gene is left open where the match is weak. A clone size is listed for some rows: how often the clone was seen (once, few, many), or a class if it is expanded.

TGTGCCAGCAGCACCTACAGGATTGAAAAACTGTTTTTT | CASSTYRIEKLFF | TRBV7-2 | . | . | TRBJ1-4
TGTGCCATCAGTGAGTCAGTACTAGCGGGTAAAGAGACCCAGTACTTC | CAISESVLAGKETQYF | TRBV10-3 | . | TRBD2 | TRBJ2-5
TGTGCCAGCAGCTTGAGGGAAGCGGCCAGCTCCTACAATGAGCAGTTCTTC | CASSLREAASSYNEQFF | TRBV5-6 | . | . | TRBJ2-1
TGCGCCAGCAGTTCCGACAGGGGGAATGAAAAACTGTTTTTT | CASSSDRGNEKLFF | TRBV5-1 | . | TRBD1 | TRBJ1-4
TGTGCCTGGAGTGAGGAACAGTACACTGAAGCTTTCTTT | CAWSEEQYTEAFF | TRBV30 | . | . | TRBJ1-1
TGTGCCAGCAGTCCAATATACGGGACAGGTGGGGAAAAACTGTTTTTT | CASSPIYGTGGEKLFF | TRBV28 | . | TRBD1 | TRBJ1-4
TGTGCCAGCAGCTTAAATAAAGGGCGGGCCCCCTACAATGAGCAGTTCTTC | CASSLNKGRAPYNEQFF | TRBV13 | . | . | TRBJ2-1
TGTGCCAGCAGCTTTGGGACAGGGGGTGAGGGCTACACCTTC | CASSFGTGGEGYTF | TRBV11-2 | . | TRBD1 | TRBJ1-2
TGTGCCAGCAGCTTACAGACAGGGACTAGCACAGATACGCAGTATTTT | CASSLQTGTSTDTQYF | TRBV13 | . | . | TRBJ2-3
TGTGCCAGCAGAGATATGGGGGCCACCGGGGAGCTGTTTTTT | CASRDMGATGELFF | TRBV9 | . | . | TRBJ2-2
TGTGCCAGCAGCCAAGAAAGGGAGACAGGCTCTCATGTCCTCCACTTT | CASSQERETGSHVLHF | TRBV14 | once | . | TRBJ1-6
TGTGCCAGCTCACCAATCCTAGGACAGGAAGAGACCCAGTACTTC | CASSPILGQEETQYF | TRBV18 | . | TRBD1 | TRBJ2-5
TGTGCCAGCGGGGACGGACTAATCACAGATACGCAGTATTTT | CASGDGLITDTQYF | TRBV6-4 | . | . | TRBJ2-3
TGTGCCAGCAGTGGAGGATTAGGTCTAGATACGCAGTATTTT | CASSGGLGLDTQYF | TRBV2 | once | . | TRBJ2-3
TGTGCCAGCAGTGACGGGCTAGCGGGGGGATATGAGCAGTTCTTC | CASSDGLAGGYEQFF | TRBV2 | . | TRBD2 | TRBJ2-1
TGTGCCAGCAGCTTGGAAACTAGCGGTTCCTACAATGAGCAGTTCTTC | CASSLETSGSYNEQFF | TRBV5-4 | . | TRBD2 | TRBJ2-1
TGTGCCAGCAGTTACTCGAGTCCCGAACCCGGGGAGCTGTTTTTT | CASSYSSPEPGELFF | TRBV6-5 | once | . | TRBJ2-2
TGTGCTAGTGGTTCGACCCTAGCGGGGGTCTACAATGAGCAGTTCTTC | CASGSTLAGVYNEQFF | TRBV12-5 | . | TRBD2 | TRBJ2-1
TGTGCCAGCCGTTTTGGCGTTCGACGGGTGTTTTACGAGCAGTACTTC | CASRFGVRRVFYEQYF | TRBV27 | . | . | TRBJ2-7
TGCGCCAGCAGCCTGCGTCATGGAGCTAGCGGGAGAAATGAGCAGTTCTTC | CASSLRHGASGRNEQFF | TRBV5-1 | . | TRBD2 | TRBJ2-1
TGTGCCAGCAGCTTAGGTCCGGACACTGAAGCTTTCTTT | CASSLGPDTEAFF | TRBV7-9 | . | . | TRBJ1-1
TGTGCCAGCAGTGACCCCGGGACAGCCGATGGCTACACCTTC | CASSDPGTADGYTF | TRBV2 | . | TRBD1 | TRBJ1-2
TGTGCCAGCTCACCGGGGAGTCAAGAGACCCAGTACTTC | CASSPGSQETQYF | TRBV18 | . | . | TRBJ2-5
TGTGCCAGCAGCTCGCGGACAGGGGGTGGAGGTGAAAAACTGTTTTTT | CASSSRTGGGGEKLFF | TRBV7-8 | . | TRBD1 | TRBJ1-4
TGCGCCAGCAGCTTGGAGGGACAGGGGAGATTTAACTATGGCTACACCTTC | CASSLEGQGRFNYGYTF | TRBV5-1 | . | TRBD1 | TRBJ1-2
TGCGCCAGCAGCCAATATCCAGGGTCTCACGGCGGGGAGCTGTTTTTT | CASSQYPGSHGGELFF | TRBV4-1 | . | . | TRBJ2-2
TGCGCCAGCAGCCTAGCCGGGACAAGATCCTACAATGAGCAGTTCTTC | CASSLAGTRSYNEQFF | TRBV23-1 | . | . | TRBJ2-1
TGTGCCAGCAGCTTAGGGCGAGCGTTCAGTGGGGAGACCCAGTACTTC | CASSLGRAFSGETQYF | TRBV13 | . | . | TRBJ2-5
TGCGCCAGCAGCTTGGATACAACTAACTATGGCTACACCTTC | CASSLDTTNYGYTF | TRBV5-1 | . | . | TRBJ1-2
TGTGCTAGCAGCCCCCTGGAGGGGTCTCGGAACTATGGCTACACCTTC | CASSPLEGSRNYGYTF | TRBV7-7 | . | . | TRBJ1-2
TGTGCCATCAGCCCGACAGGGGAACCCCAGCATTTT | CAISPTGEPQHF | TRBV10-3 | . | TRBD1 | TRBJ1-5